The rows below give T cell receptor beta chains drawn from one sample of a study of shared clonotypes between healthy human individuals. Clones were read by immunoSEQ multiplex PCR, and TCRdb kept only the in-frame ones, dropping some. This sample carries about 2.4 million clones, 80% to 95% of them seen once, and the ten largest clones take 0.36%. The specimen sequenced was naive CD4+ T cells from PBMCs. The receptors here all came from a young man in good health. Some clones in this sample may be carry-over from other donors' samples. CDR3s include the opening cysteine and the closing phenylalanine or tryptophan. D genes are given only for firm matches. Not every row has a clone size; where given, it reads once, few, many or a size class.

once	-	TRBJ2-7	TRBV6-1	CASRRGGGRFDEQYF	TGTGCCAGCAGAAGGGGGGGCGGGAGATTCGACGAGCAGTACTTC
-	-	TRBJ2-2	TRBV7-3	CASSPGPYTGELFF	TGTGCCAGCAGCCCGGGACCATACACCGGGGAGCTGTTTTTT
-	TRBD2	TRBJ2-2	TRBV5-1	CASSSSGRAGTGELFF	TGCGCCAGCAGCTCCAGCGGGAGGGCCGGCACCGGGGAGCTGTTTTTT
-	-	TRBJ1-4	TRBV7-8	CASSLERLGATNEKLFF	TGTGCCAGCAGCCTGGAACGACTCGGGGCAACTAATGAAAAACTGTTTTTT
-	TRBD1	TRBJ1-2	TRBV19	CASSIGGTGYGYTF	TGTGCCAGTAGTATAGGCGGGACAGGCTATGGCTACACCTTC
-	-	TRBJ2-1	TRBV6-5	CASSYGAGGGYNEQFF	TGTGCCAGCAGTTACGGGGCAGGGGGGGGCTACAATGAGCAGTTCTTC
-	-	TRBJ2-1	TRBV6-1	CASILFPTGNEQFF	TGTGCCAGCATACTATTCCCGACGGGGAATGAGCAGTTCTTC
-	TRBD2	TRBJ2-1	TRBV6-1	CASTRLASSYNEQFF	TGTGCCAGTACGAGACTAGCGTCGTCCTACAATGAGCAGTTCTTC
once	TRBD1	TRBJ2-1	TRBV7-3	CASSADRVGNEQFF	TGTGCCAGCAGCGCGGACAGGGTGGGGAATGAGCAGTTCTTC
-	TRBD1	TRBJ1-2	TRBV28	CASRAGGYGYTF	TGTGCCAGCAGGGCAGGGGGCTATGGCTACACCTTC
-	TRBD1	TRBJ1-4	TRBV5-1	CASSLAPDRGAEKLFF	TGCGCCAGCAGCTTGGCGCCTGACAGGGGGGCTGAAAAACTGTTTTTT
-	-	TRBJ2-1	TRBV28	CASSGGRDEQFF	TGTGCCAGCAGTGGAGGAAGGGATGAGCAGTTCTTC
-	TRBD2	TRBJ2-1	TRBV2	CAIPGTRQDEQFF	TGTGCCATCCCCGGGACTAGACAGGATGAGCAGTTCTTC
once	-	TRBJ2-2	TRBV7-2	CASSRNSGTGGELFF	TGTGCCAGCAGCCGAAATAGCGGGACAGGCGGGGAGCTGTTTTTT
-	TRBD1	TRBJ2-2	TRBV7-9	CASSLGLGQGSTGELFF	TGTGCCAGCAGCTTAGGGCTCGGACAGGGGAGTACCGGGGAGCTGTTTTTT
-	-	TRBJ1-5	TRBV18	CASSQRQISNQPQHF	TGTGCCAGCTCACAGAGACAGATTAGCAATCAGCCCCAGCATTTT
-	-	TRBJ2-1	TRBV2	CASSPDPVYSYNEQFF	TGTGCCAGCAGCCCCGACCCGGTCTACTCCTACAATGAGCAGTTCTTC
-	-	TRBJ1-5	TRBV7-8	CASSPLYPSNQPQHF	TGTGCCAGCAGCCCCCTTTATCCCAGCAATCAGCCCCAGCATTTT
-	-	TRBJ2-5	TRBV28	CASSRETQYF	TGTGCCAGCAGTAGAGAGACCCAGTACTTC
-	TRBD2	TRBJ2-1	TRBV7-6	CASSFGLADNNEQFF	TGTGCCAGCAGCTTCGGGCTAGCGGATAACAATGAGCAGTTCTTC
-	TRBD2	TRBJ2-2	TRBV7-3	CASSLMAGGPANTGELFF	TGTGCCAGCAGCTTAATGGCGGGAGGACCTGCGAACACCGGGGAGCTGTTTTTT
-	TRBD1	TRBJ1-1	TRBV19	CASSRRQGSTEAFF	TGTGCCAGTAGTAGAAGACAGGGTTCCACTGAAGCTTTCTTT
-	TRBD1	TRBJ1-1	TRBV15	CATSRDRGQGRNTEAFF	TGTGCCACCAGCAGAGATCGGGGACAGGGGCGGAACACTGAAGCTTTCTTT
-	-	TRBJ1-1	TRBV28	CASSPALGWGTEAFF	TGTGCCAGCAGTCCCGCTCTAGGATGGGGGACTGAAGCTTTCTTT
-	TRBD2	TRBJ2-5	TRBV6-1	CASSEGTSGRETQYF	TGTGCCAGCAGTGAAGGGACTAGCGGGAGAGAGACCCAGTACTTC
-	-	TRBJ2-3	TRBV4-1	CASSQATWGLGTDTQYF	TGCGCCAGCAGCCAAGCCACCTGGGGGCTCGGCACAGATACGCAGTATTTT
-	TRBD2	TRBJ2-7	TRBV7-2	CASSLGPPSGSYEQYF	TGTGCCAGCAGCTTAGGACCCCCTAGCGGGAGTTACGAGCAGTACTTC
-	TRBD1	TRBJ1-2	TRBV27	CASRLTGAKYGYTF	TGTGCCAGCAGGCTAACAGGGGCTAAGTATGGCTACACCTTC
-	TRBD1	TRBJ2-1	TRBV7-2	CASSWDRSYNEQFF	TGTGCCAGCAGCTGGGACAGATCATACAATGAGCAGTTCTTC
-	-	TRBJ2-2	TRBV5-1	CASSLLGGGDTGELFF	TGCGCCAGCAGCTTGTTGGGAGGGGGCGACACCGGGGAGCTGTTTTTT
-	TRBD1	TRBJ1-5	TRBV7-8	CASSVSGTASNQPQHF	TGTGCCAGCAGCGTATCTGGGACAGCCAGCAATCAGCCCCAGCATTTT
-	TRBD2	TRBJ2-7	TRBV29-1	CSVTGRRPVWSGSSSYEQYF	TGCAGCGTTACGGGCCGACGGCCGGTTTGGAGCGGGAGCAGTTCCTACGAGCAGTACTTC
-	TRBD1	TRBJ1-4	TRBV7-8	CASSPRQGAKEKLFF	TGTGCCAGCAGCCCACGACAGGGGGCAAAGGAAAAACTGTTTTTT
few	-	TRBJ2-2	TRBV7-9	CASSYTTGELFF	TGTGCCAGCAGCTACACCACCGGGGAGCTGTTTTTT
-	-	TRBJ2-5	TRBV27	CASSLYSRRGETQYF	TGTGCCAGCAGTTTATACTCTCGAAGGGGGGAGACCCAGTACTTC
-	TRBD2	TRBJ2-7	TRBV28	CASSLAGESAYEQYF	TGTGCCAGCAGTTTAGCGGGAGAATCCGCCTACGAGCAGTACTTC
-	TRBD1	TRBJ1-5	TRBV27	CASSLSGTGTFSNQPQHF	TGTGCCAGCAGTTTATCGGGGACAGGGACCTTTAGCAATCAGCCCCAGCATTTT
-	TRBD2	TRBJ2-2	TRBV19	CASKMSGVNTGELFF	TGTGCCAGTAAGATGAGCGGGGTTAACACCGGGGAGCTGTTTTTT
-	-	TRBJ2-7	TRBV21-1	CASSKVGHQLSYEQYF	TGTGCCAGCAGCAAAGTGGGACACCAGCTCTCCTACGAGCAGTACTTC
-	-	TRBJ1-3	TRBV27	CASSRGITGAHSGNTIYF	TGTGCCAGCAGTAGGGGGATCACCGGGGCCCACTCTGGAAACACCATATATTTT
-	-	TRBJ2-1	TRBV9	CASSVEGDYYNEQFF	TGTGCCAGCAGCGTAGAAGGAGACTACTACAATGAGCAGTTCTTC
-	-	TRBJ1-4	TRBV29-1	CSVGWGNGEKLFF	TGCAGCGTTGGTTGGGGGAACGGCGAAAAACTGTTTTTT
-	-	TRBJ1-5	TRBV6-1	CASSEANRLYSNQPQHF	TGTGCCAGCAGTGAAGCAAACCGATTATATAGCAATCAGCCCCAGCATTTT
-	TRBD1	TRBJ1-2	TRBV2	CASSPDRGHGYTF	TGTGCCAGCAGTCCCGACAGGGGGCATGGCTACACCTTC
-	TRBD1	TRBJ2-7	TRBV28	CASSFGTGYFRPYEQYF	TGTGCCAGCAGTTTTGGGACAGGGTATTTTAGACCCTACGAGCAGTACTTC
-	-	TRBJ1-6	TRBV28	CASITDGNSPLHF	TGTGCCAGCATTACAGACGGGAATTCACCCCTCCACTTT
-	TRBD2	TRBJ2-1	TRBV5-1	CASSPTAGLAALWEFF	TGCGCCAGCAGCCCTACAGCGGGGCTAGCGGCACTATGGGAGTTCTTC
once	-	TRBJ1-3	TRBV5-1	CASSLGLPSGNTIYF	TGCGCCAGCAGCTTGGGACTGCCCTCTGGAAACACCATATATTTT
once	-	TRBJ2-1	TRBV7-8	CASSSYRGPSSYNEQFF	TGTGCCAGCAGCTCATACCGGGGCCCTAGCTCCTACAATGAGCAGTTCTTC
-	-	TRBJ1-5	TRBV30	CAWSRYLGASQHF	TGTGCCTGGAGCCGATATCTAGGGGCATCACAGCATTTT
-	TRBD2	TRBJ2-7	TRBV7-2	CASSFRGGDYEQYF	TGTGCCAGCAGCTTCCGCGGGGGTGACTACGAGCAGTACTTC
once	-	TRBJ1-2	TRBV19	CASSSQGGSNYGYTF	TGTGCCAGTAGTTCCCAGGGAGGGAGCAACTATGGCTACACCTTC
-	TRBD2	TRBJ2-1	TRBV7-3	CASSLRLAGFGNEQFF	TGTGCCAGCAGCTTAAGACTAGCGGGATTTGGTAATGAGCAGTTCTTC
few	TRBD1	TRBJ1-3	TRBV6-5	CASSSGGSGNTIYF	TGTGCCAGCAGTTCAGGGGGATCTGGAAACACCATATATTTT
-	-	TRBJ1-1	TRBV5-1	CASRLVPGDTEAFF	TGCGCCAGCAGACTGGTTCCAGGGGACACTGAAGCTTTCTTT
-	-	TRBJ2-5	TRBV7-9	CASSLGPRGPRPKTQYF	TGTGCCAGCAGCTTAGGCCCCCGGGGGCCGCGTCCCAAGACCCAGTACTTC
-	-	TRBJ2-5	TRBV5-1	CASSLIQGQETQYF	TGCGCCAGCAGCTTGATCCAGGGGCAAGAGACCCAGTACTTC
once	-	TRBJ2-3	TRBV5-1	CASSLAGAGDTQYF	TGCGCCAGCAGCTTGGCTGGGGCTGGAGATACGCAGTATTTT
-	-	TRBJ2-7	TRBV28	CASSPLESYEQYF	TGTGCCAGCAGTCCCCTAGAGTCCTACGAGCAGTACTTC